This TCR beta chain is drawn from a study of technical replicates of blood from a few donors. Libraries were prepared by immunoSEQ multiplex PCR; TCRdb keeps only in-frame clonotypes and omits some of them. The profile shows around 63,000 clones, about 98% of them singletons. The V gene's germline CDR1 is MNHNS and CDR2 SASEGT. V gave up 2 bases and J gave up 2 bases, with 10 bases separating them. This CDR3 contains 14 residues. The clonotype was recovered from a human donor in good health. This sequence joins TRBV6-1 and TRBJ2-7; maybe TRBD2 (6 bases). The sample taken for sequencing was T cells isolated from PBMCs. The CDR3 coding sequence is TGTGCCAGCAGTGAACCGGGAGAACCCTACGAGCAGTACTTC. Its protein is CASSEPGEPYEQYF.